The TCR beta chain under discussion was sequenced for a study of tumor-infiltrating lymphocytes in localized non-small cell lung cancer. Findings and caveats of the study: Not all patients were TCR sequenced, owing to tissue quantity. Tumor T-cell fraction from TCR sequencing was not associated with recurrence-free survival (p = 0.61).

The CDR3 totals 18 residues. The germline V gene has CDR1 SGHTS and CDR2 YDEGEE. Trimming cost V 3 bases and J 4 bases; bases outside gene matches: 16. The table came from immunoSEQ multiplex PCR; TCRdb's copy has only in-frame clones and leaves some out. Among about 22,000 clones listed, 80% were seen once. About this clone itself: The antigen is undetermined.

This receptor was identified in a human donor with non-small cell lung cancer. Input material: lung tumor tissue. The rearrangement links TRBV5-8 to TRBJ2-3; 8 positions match TRBD2. CDR3 sequence reads: CASSYGGAGVLGADTQYF. The CDR3 DNA is TGTGCCAGCAGCTACGGGGGAGCGGGAGTGCTTGGGGCAGATACGCAGTATTTT.